The present entry profiles one T cell receptor beta chain with its context. Its target is not known. These data are taken from a study of CD8 T cells in Susac syndrome. Roughly 0.45 to 1 ug RNA was reverse transcribed with random hexamers. It was immunoSEQ multiplex PCR that amplified TCR beta CDR3 across 54 Vbeta and 13 Jbeta. TCRdb analysed the immunoSEQ multiplex PCR reads with MiXCR anew, one entry per CDR3 protein. This sample carries about 250,000 distinct CDR3 sequences, 93% of them seen once, and the ten largest clones take about 0.07%. Broader study findings: The study's TCR sequencing and HLA analysis drew on a certain number of individuals. That number was acknowledged as relatively small.

V was pared by 1 base and J by 4 bases, with 7 bases between. From germline, CDR1 is SGHTA and CDR2 FQGTGA. CDR3 size: 13 residues. The TCR comes from a human donor with multiple sclerosis. The sample consisted of CD4+ T cells from PBMCs. This rearrangement joins TRBV7-3 to TRBJ1-1; D is ambiguous. The CDR3 is CASSLSGITEAFF. CDR3 nucleotide sequence: TGTGCCAGCAGCTTAAGCGGAATCACTGAAGCTTTCTTT. The full variable domain, with the rest looked up from reference TRBV7-3 and TRBJ1-1, is GAGVSQTPSNKVTEKGKYVELRCDPISGHTALYWYRQSLGQGPEFLIYFQGTGAADDSGLPNDRFFAVRPEGSVSTLKIQRTERGDSAVYLCASSLSGITEAFFGQGTRLTVV.